This entry features one T cell receptor (beta chain) sequence. Its antigen is currently unknown. The entry originates in a study of shared clonotypes between healthy human individuals. CDR3 length: 15 residues. The trim removed 0 bases at V and 4 bases at J, leaving 4 bases unmatched. CDR1 is SGHRS, CDR2 YFSETQ, per germline. General study points: Sampling used blood alone; tissue repertoires probably differ.

Sequencing used immunoSEQ multiplex PCR; TCRdb keeps in-frame clones, though not all of them. Here the sample spans about 530,000 clones, about 96% being singletons. This sequence originates from a woman under 40 in good health. The genes are TRBV5-1 and TRBJ2-5; TRBD1 matches at 9 bases. The specimen was naive CD4+ T cells sorted from blood. Stated subset: CD45RA+ positively selected. The CDR3 DNA reads TGCGCCAGCAGCTTGGGGACAGGGGTAGGAGAGACCCAGTACTTC. Protein sequence: CASSLGTGVGETQYF.